This is a list of T cell receptor beta chains from one sample in a study of shared clonotypes between healthy human individuals. TCRdb's table, derived via immunoSEQ multiplex PCR, lists solely in-frame clones and lacks some. This sample has about 1,800,000 clones, with about 95% found just once. The sequenced material came from naive CD8+ T cells sorted from blood. The receptors derive from a man younger than 35 in good health. The CDR3 runs from the conserved cysteine through the conserved F or W. The order of the fields is CDR3 length, clone size, D gene, V gene, J gene, CDR3 protein, CDR3 DNA. A D gene is named only where the DNA matches it firmly. Part of the rows lack a size; the others show once, few, many or a class for expanded clones.

11	once	.	TRBV20-1	TRBJ2-7	CSARGGHEQYF	TGCAGTGCTAGAGGGGGGCACGAGCAGTACTTC
13	once	.	TRBV6-6	TRBJ1-2	CASSYATGYGYTF	TGTGCCAGCAGTTACGCGACGGGCTATGGCTACACCTTC
12	.	.	TRBV7-9	TRBJ2-1	CASSFSGNEQFF	TGTGCCAGCAGCTTCTCGGGGAATGAGCAGTTCTTC
17	.	TRBD2	TRBV7-9	TRBJ2-3	CASSPPPGLAGADTQYF	TGTGCCAGCAGCCCTCCCCCCGGGCTAGCGGGAGCAGATACGCAGTATTTT
13	.	.	TRBV25-1	TRBJ1-2	CASSAQAGYGYTF	TGTGCCAGCAGTGCCCAAGCCGGGTATGGCTACACCTTC
17	.	.	TRBV27	TRBJ2-3	CASSLQVLRASTDTQYF	TGTGCCAGCAGTTTACAGGTCCTCCGGGCTAGCACAGATACGCAGTATTTT
14	.	.	TRBV5-1	TRBJ2-7	CASSRLDQSYEQYF	TGCGCCAGCAGCCGACTGGACCAGTCCTACGAGCAGTACTTC
14	.	TRBD1	TRBV7-9	TRBJ2-7	CASSRTGDTYEQYF	TGTGCCAGCAGCCGAACAGGGGACACCTACGAGCAGTACTTC
16	.	.	TRBV19	TRBJ2-7	CASSTPTGTETYEQYF	TGTGCCAGTAGTACCCCCACCGGGACCGAAACCTACGAGCAGTACTTC
16	.	TRBD2	TRBV9	TRBJ2-5	CASSVVPGGPQETQYF	TGTGCCAGCAGCGTAGTTCCGGGAGGGCCCCAAGAGACCCAGTACTTC
14	.	TRBD2	TRBV27	TRBJ2-7	CATRVGGGSYEQYF	TGTGCCACCAGAGTCGGGGGGGGCTCCTACGAGCAGTACTTC
10	.	.	TRBV30	TRBJ2-1	CAWSVREQFF	TGTGCCTGGAGTGTACGGGAGCAGTTCTTC
16	.	TRBD1	TRBV27	TRBJ2-7	CASSLGTGTGPYEQYF	TGTGCCAGCAGTTTGGGAACCGGGACAGGTCCTTACGAGCAGTACTTC
13	.	.	TRBV5-1	TRBJ2-3	CASSSLGADTQYF	TGCGCCAGCAGCTCGCTGGGGGCAGATACGCAGTATTTT
12	.	TRBD1	TRBV27	TRBJ2-7	CASGWTGNEQYF	TGTGCCAGCGGATGGACAGGTAACGAGCAGTACTTC
13	.	.	TRBV25-1	TRBJ2-1	CASSVGIMNEQFF	TGTGCCAGCAGTGTCGGCATAATGAATGAGCAGTTCTTC
14	.	.	TRBV6-5	TRBJ1-1	CASSYDLMNTEAFF	TGTGCCAGCAGTTACGACCTGATGAACACTGAAGCTTTCTTT